This T cell receptor beta chain was captured in a study of blood T cell repertoires in COVID-19. Turning to the study itself: PBMCs, B-cell-depleted T cells, or T cells provided the cDNA or gDNA that made up the material.

Clones were read by immunoSEQ multiplex PCR, and TCRdb kept only the in-frame ones, dropping some. The data contain 450,000 or so clones, about 88% of them singletons. This CDR3 is 13 amino acids long. Germline assignment: CDR1 SNHLY and CDR2 FYNNEI. V lost 7 bases and J lost 6; bases outside the gene matches: 8. Seattle's enrolled individuals joined amid active infection and were then monitored longitudinally. Sequencing used peripheral blood. The chain carries TRBV2 and TRBJ1-1; 7 positions match TRBD1. The sequence came from a man aged 18-30 years with COVID-19, enrolled during active disease. In DNA, the CDR3 is TGTGCCAGCATCTACAGGGGCGAGGCTGAAGCTTTCTTT. Its protein product is CASIYRGEAEAFF.